The table lists the clone carrying this TCR beta chain with a count of one. Its antigen is unidentified. The data are from a study of long-term antiretroviral therapy in people with HIV. Across the whole study: The study's earliest collections predate the 2015 immediate-ART recommendation by about a decade. The study, taken as a whole, reports: Even long-term ART left TRB diversity below transplant donor controls, despite gains. At every time point, clones expanded before ART dominated the repertoire.

It was version v3.0 of the immunoSEQ assay that was run at survey level. The data were produced by immunoSEQ multiplex PCR, yet TCRdb's version contains in-frame clones alone and is incomplete. The data show under 25,000 clones, 75% to 90% seen once. The material sequenced was unsorted PBMCs, taken 0.2 years after starting antiretroviral therapy. This TCR came from a woman between 40 and 55 years old with HIV.

CDR3 residues: CASSRGTSGGDTQYF. CDR3 DNA: TGCGCCAGCAGCCGCGGGACTAGCGGGGGGGATACGCAGTATTTT. This chain links TRBV5-1 with TRBJ2-3, with TRBD2 matching 15 bases. J was trimmed by 6 bases and V by 4 bases; bases with no gene match: 3. Germline CDR1 and CDR2: SGHRS and YFSETQ. This CDR3 is built from 15 residues.